The entry below gives a single T cell receptor beta chain sequence along with its context. The data were obtained in a study of human T cells and chemical hapten exposure. Library preparation tagged each individual cDNA molecule with a unique molecular identifier. TCRdb used MiXCR to reprocess the reads, holding one entry per CDR3 protein. The sample carries about 120,000 distinct CDR3 sequences, 8.5% to 9% recorded once. The junction had 14 bases not matched to a gene; V was cut back by 1 base and J by 2 bases. Germline V gives CDR1 DFQATT, CDR2 SNEGSKA (reference sequence). This CDR3 has 18 residues. Extraction of total RNA was performed on unfractionated whole blood.

The chain couples TRBV20-1 to TRBJ2-3; 8 nucleotides align to TRBD2. Sequencing input: whole blood. This sequence originates from a human donor in good health. Some clones in this sample may be carry-over from other donors' samples. CDR3 in amino acids: CSARAGYGAGGATDTQYF. The CDR3 region has the DNA TGCAGTGCTAGAGCCGGGTACGGGGCGGGAGGCGCCACAGATACGCAGTATTTT.